Following are 19 T cell receptor beta chains from one sample sequenced in a study of T-cell reconstitution after alpha-beta-depleted transplantation in children. As it was prepared, the TCRbeta library received unique molecular identifiers. TCRdb independently ran MiXCR on the PCR reads; one entry per CDR3 protein. The table has about 980,000 distinct CDR3 sequences, roughly 29% seen once. Sequencing was performed on PBMCs, mostly from graft donor cells, taken 360 days after TCRalphabeta/CD19-depleted stem cell transplant. These receptors originate from a boy in the first two years of life who had a stem cell transplant for SCID, so the T cells may come from the graft donor.

This clonotype occurred a few times. DNA for the CDR3: TGTGCCAGCAGCTTAGGGGTGGGAGACTATGGCTACACCTTC. Translation gives CASSLGVGDYGYTF. The rearrangement uses TRBV7-9 and TRBJ1-2; D uncertain. Looked up from germline, CDR1 is SEHNR and CDR2 is FQNEAQ (reference sequence). V was cut by 1 base and J by 3 bases, with 9 bases left in between. CDR3 size: 14 residues.

The chain recombines TRBV4-3 with TRBJ2-3; D is ambiguous. This CDR3 has 13 residues. Trimming stripped 0 bases from V and 9 bases from J, with 10 bases between. The germline V gene has CDR1 LGHNA and CDR2 YSLEER. The CDR3 DNA reads TGCGCCAGCAGCCAAGAGGTCGCCCGAACGCAGTATTTT. Protein sequence: CASSQEVARTQYF.

The sample holds a few counts of this clonotype. The chain has TRBV12-3 or TRBV12-4 and TRBJ2-2, with a tentative D call TRBD2 (5 bases). The V gene lost 8 bases and the J gene lost 6 bases, with 13 bases spanning the gap. CDR3 size: 13 residues. The CDR3 bases are TGTGCCAGCCGGTCTAGCTTGGCCGGGGAGCTGTTTTTT. Amino acid sequence: CASRSSLAGELFF.

This chain joins TRBV6-2 or TRBV6-3 and TRBJ2-2, with a tentative D call TRBD1 (6 bases). V was pared by 6 bases and J by 11 bases, with 22 bases between. The CDR3 consists of 15 residues. Germline CDR1 MNHEY, CDR2 SVGEGT. CDR3 region: CASSLPIQGMGELFF. As DNA, the CDR3 is TGTGCCAGCAGCCTCCCTATTCAGGGGATGGGTGAGCTGTTTTTT.

This chain uses TRBV20-1 with TRBJ2-3; 7 nucleotides line up with TRBD2. J gave up 6 bases and V 2 bases, and 8 bases lay outside the gene matches. Germline V gene data show CDR1 as DFQATT and CDR2 as SNEGSKA (reference sequence). The CDR3 contains 14 residues. CDR3 in amino acids: CSARWGGRRDTQYF. CDR3 in DNA: TGCAGTGCTAGATGGGGGGGTAGACGGGATACGCAGTATTTT.

This clonotype was counted at least ten times. The rearrangement uses TRBV5-8 and TRBJ2-1, with D tentatively TRBD2 (6 bases). V shed 2 bases and J shed 3 bases, with 12 bases lying between them. In germline, CDR1 is SGHTS, CDR2 YDEGEE. The CDR3 spans 15 residues. CDR3 nucleotides: TGTGCCAGCAGCTTTGGTGCGGGGCTCTACAATGAGCAGTTCTTC. It translates to CASSFGAGLYNEQFF.

The chain recombines TRBV9 with TRBJ2-1; TRBD2 is a possible D gene (8 bases). Per germline, CDR1 SGDLS and CDR2 YYNGEE. CDR3 length: 18 amino acids. V shed 0 bases and J shed 7 bases, with 23 bases lying between them. The CDR3 region is CASSVGLYGGGRGNEQFF. For the CDR3, the DNA is TGTGCCAGCAGCGTAGGTCTCTACGGGGGGGGCAGGGGGAATGAGCAGTTCTTC.

This chain joins TRBV7-2 and TRBJ2-3; D is possibly TRBD2 (6 bases). CDR1 is SGHTA, CDR2 FQGNSA, per germline. V gave up 7 bases and J gave up 2 bases, with 16 bases separating them. This CDR3 is built from 15 residues. In DNA form, the CDR3 reads TGTGCCAGCACTTTGGGGGGAGGAAACACAGATACGCAGTATTTT. It codes for CASTLGGGNTDTQYF.

The V and J genes are TRBV2 and TRBJ2-2; 7 positions match TRBD1. CDR3 size: 16 residues. Germline V gene data show CDR1 as SNHLY and CDR2 as FYNNEI. V lost 7 bases and J lost 1; bases outside the gene matches: 9. CDR3 coding DNA: TGTGCCAGCAAATTAGGGGGACAGAAGAACACCGGGGAGCTGTTTTTT. It specifies CASKLGGQKNTGELFF.

The rearrangement links TRBV20-1 to TRBJ1-1, with D unclear. The CDR3 extends over 15 amino acids. The V end was cut by 6 bases, the J end by 1 base, with 18 bases between. The germline V gene has CDR1 DFQATT and CDR2 SNEGSKA (reference sequence). CDR3 sequence reads: CSARSPRGSNTEAFF. The CDR3 DNA reads as TGCAGTGCGAGGAGTCCCCGGGGATCGAACACTGAAGCTTTCTTT.

This clonotype was observed a handful of times. This chain connects TRBV7-9 to TRBJ2-7; D not resolved. The CDR3 covers 15 residues. Looked up from germline, CDR1 is SEHNR and CDR2 is FQNEAQ (reference sequence). Trimming left V 2 bases short and J 5 bases short, with 16 bases between. The CDR3 region is CASSLKGNPLHEQYF. The CDR3 region has the DNA TGTGCCAGCAGCTTAAAGGGTAATCCCCTCCACGAGCAGTACTTC.

The rearrangement links TRBV12-3 or TRBV12-4 to TRBJ1-4; D may be TRBD1 (5 bases). Trimming shortened V by 9 bases and J by 3 bases, and 14 bases separated the two germline ends. The CDR3 contains 14 residues. In DNA form, the CDR3 reads TGTGCCAGTAGTCGGGGGGTCCCTAATGAAAAACTGTTTTTT. Amino acids: CASSRGVPNEKLFF.

This clonotype came up a few times. This chain uses TRBV7-2 with TRBJ2-2, with D uncertain. Germline V CDR1 and CDR2: SGHTA, FQGNSA. This CDR3 is 14 amino acids long. Trimming cost V 1 base and J 8 bases, with 11 bases left between them. CDR3 sequence (DNA): TGTGCCAGCAGCTTAGAGCCAACAACAGGGGAGCTGTTTTTT. Encoded protein: CASSLEPTTGELFF.

This sequence joins TRBV29-1 and TRBJ1-3; 7 bases align to TRBD1. CDR1 is SQVTM, CDR2 ANQGSEA, per germline. CDR3 length: 14 amino acids. V gave up 5 bases and J gave up 2 bases; unmatched junction bases: 6. CDR3 in DNA: TGCAGCGTTCTCGACAGGGTCCCTGGAAACACCATATATTTT. This encodes CSVLDRVPGNTIYF.

The chain carries TRBV6-6 and TRBJ1-3; no reliable D call. V was cut by 8 bases and J by 2 bases, with 4 bases left in between. The CDR3 covers 11 residues. Germline-derived CDR1 and CDR2 are MNHNY and SVGAGI (reference sequence). This chain's CDR3 is CASEAGNTIYF. In DNA form, the CDR3 reads TGTGCCAGCGAGGCTGGAAACACCATATATTTT.

This clonotype was picked up a small number of times. This chain connects TRBV7-2 to TRBJ1-1; 7 nucleotides line up with TRBD1. Germline-derived CDR1 and CDR2 are SGHTA and FQGNSA. CDR3 length: 14 residues. V shed 5 bases, J shed 5 bases, and the junction held 8 bases outside the gene matches. In nucleotides, the CDR3 is TGTGCCAGCAGCCCTGCAGGGGGACAGACTGAAGCTTTCTTT. Encoded protein: CASSPAGGQTEAFF.

The V and J genes are TRBV5-1 and TRBJ2-1; tentative D call: TRBD2 (5 bases). Trimming removed 1 base from V and 4 bases from J, with 15 bases in between. Per germline, CDR1 SGHRS and CDR2 YFSETQ. The CDR3 is 16 amino acids. The CDR3 sequence is CASSLSRGPAYNEQFF. DNA of the CDR3: TGCGCCAGCAGCTTGTCCCGGGGTCCCGCTTACAATGAGCAGTTCTTC.

The rearrangement uses TRBV29-1 and TRBJ2-6, with D maybe TRBD1 (5 bases). Germline V gene lookup returns CDR1 SQVTM and CDR2 ANQGSEA. CDR3 length equals 15 residues. Trimming pared 7 bases from V and 0 bases from J, leaving 13 bases between. CDR3 amino acids: CSATLQDSGANVLTF. The CDR3 DNA reads as TGCAGCGCCACATTACAGGACTCTGGGGCCAACGTCCTGACTTTC.

This rearrangement joins TRBV20-1 to TRBJ2-3, with TRBD2 matching over 8 bases. J lost 4 bases, V lost 3 bases, and 15 bases had no gene match. The CDR3 extends over 17 amino acids. In germline, CDR1 is DFQATT, CDR2 SNEGSKA (reference sequence). The CDR3 nucleotides read TGCAGTGCTAGGGGTGGTTCGGGCGGGGGGAGGGCAGATACGCAGTATTTT. Residues: CSARGGSGGGRADTQYF.